The entry that follows covers one TCR beta chain sequence. Its antigen is currently unknown. This entry belongs to a study of STAT3 mutations in large granular lymphocyte leukemia. The study's findings and limits: In about 30% of the 18 patients, new TCR clonotypes emerged after therapy. Some patients had persisting codominant clonotypes that could mask small clones. In T-cell large granular lymphocyte leukemia, about half of patients showed multiple immunodominant subclonotypes. Clonal expansion was inferred from samples taken at other timepoints.

This CDR3 is built from 14 residues. In germline, CDR1 is SGHRS, CDR2 YFSETQ. V trimming: 0 bases; J trimming: 6 bases; junction bases outside the gene matches: 3. Produced via immunoSEQ multiplex PCR; TCRdb's table is partial and in-frame only. The sample carries under 20,000 clones, around 92% recorded once. The sample comprised peripheral blood mononuclear cells. The chain has TRBV5-1 and TRBJ1-2; 9 positions agree with TRBD1. The sequence was collected from a man between 60 and 75 years old with T-cell large granular lymphocyte leukemia. Some clones in this sample may be carry-over from other donors' samples. CDR3 amino acids: CASSLGDRVHGYTF. The CDR3 DNA is TGCGCCAGCAGCTTGGGGGACAGGGTCCATGGCTACACCTTC.